This section outlines one T cell receptor (beta chain) sequence together with its context. The CDR3 contains 17 residues. CDR1 MRHNA and CDR2 SNTAGT come from the germline V gene. The V and J ends lost 10 bases and 2 bases, in that order; junction bases with no gene match: 19. Source study methods: Reference gene primer amplification gave estimated nucleated cell counts. The table came from immunoSEQ multiplex PCR; TCRdb's copy has only in-frame clones and leaves some out. That table supplies the V and J calls and clone size; D and trimming were determined from the DNA. The sample yields about 140,000 clones, just under 90% seen once. These data come from a study of blood T cell repertoires in COVID-19. Turning to the study itself: Whether acute or convalescent, the COVID-19 samples came from the United States, Italy and Spain. Sample material is recorded as cDNA or gDNA derived from T cells, B-cell-depleted T cells, or PBMCs.

The clonotype originates from a woman of 80 years or more with acute or convalescent COVID-19. The rearrangement links TRBV6-4 to TRBJ2-5; TRBD2 matches 7 bases. The sample consisted of peripheral blood. CDR3 DNA sequence: TGTGCCATCCGCACGGGTTATTGCGGGGGTGATCAAGAGACCCAGTACTTC. As protein: CAIRTGYCGGDQETQYF.